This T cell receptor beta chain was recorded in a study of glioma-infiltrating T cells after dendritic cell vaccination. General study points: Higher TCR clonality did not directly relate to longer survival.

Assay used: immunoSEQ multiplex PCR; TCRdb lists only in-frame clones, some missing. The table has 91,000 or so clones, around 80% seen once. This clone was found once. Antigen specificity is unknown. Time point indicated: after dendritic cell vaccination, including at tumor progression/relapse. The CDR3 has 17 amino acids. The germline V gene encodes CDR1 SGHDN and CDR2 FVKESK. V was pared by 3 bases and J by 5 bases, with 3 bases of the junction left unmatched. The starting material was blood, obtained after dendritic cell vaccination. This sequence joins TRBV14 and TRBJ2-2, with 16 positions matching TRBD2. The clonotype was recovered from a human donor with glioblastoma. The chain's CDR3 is CASSHSGLAGGTGELFF. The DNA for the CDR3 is TGTGCCAGCAGCCACTCGGGACTAGCGGGAGGGACCGGGGAGCTGTTTTTT.